Shown below are 20 T cell receptor beta chains from a single sample sequenced in a study of vaccination and CD4 T cells after COVID-19. Cultured CD4+ T-cell DNA underwent Oncomine TCR Beta short-read sequencing. TCRdb reanalysed the PCR reads using MiXCR and keeps one entry per CDR3 protein. The table lists roughly 15,000 distinct CDR3 sequences, roughly 28% of them singletons. Specified treatment: roughly 11-day PBMC culture with coronavirus spike peptide pools or control peptides (ViraFEST assay). The antigens of these receptors remain unknown. The sequencing input was cultured CD4+ T cells from blood. Receptors were obtained from a human donor with COVID-19.

This clonotype has only a few counts. The chain carries TRBV20-1 and TRBJ1-2, with a possible D match to TRBD1 (6 bases). V dropped 0 bases and J dropped 8 bases, with 19 bases sitting between them. The CDR3 is 15 amino acids. CDR1 and CDR2 (germline): DFQATT, SNEGSKA (reference sequence). The CDR3 region is CSAREGSLSGQGYTF. CDR3 DNA: TGCAGTGCTAGAGAAGGTTCTCTAAGCGGACAGGGCTACACCTTC.

This chain connects TRBV20-1 to TRBJ2-7; 9 nucleotides align to TRBD1. V lost 3 bases to trimming and J lost 2 bases; unmatched junction nucleotides: 8. CDR3 size: 15 residues. The germline CDR1 and CDR2 sequences are DFQATT and SNEGSKA (reference sequence). Here the CDR3 DNA reads TGCAGTGCTAGCCCGGGGGACAGGGACGCCTACGAGCAGTACTTC. This codes for CSASPGDRDAYEQYF.

The chain uses TRBV24-1 and TRBJ1-2; a weak D match, TRBD1 (6 bases). V lost 4 bases, J lost 1 base, and 18 bases lay in between. Per germline, CDR1 KGHDR and CDR2 SFDVKD. The CDR3 contains 17 residues. For the CDR3, the DNA is TGTGCCACCAGTGACCCCCCCGGGACAAACAATAACTATGGCTACACCTTC. Its translation: CATSDPPGTNNNYGYTF.

This chain links TRBV28 with TRBJ2-7; D is perhaps TRBD2 (6 bases). Germline assignment: CDR1 MDHEN and CDR2 SYDVKM. Between the trimmed V and J ends, which lost 6 bases and 3 bases, there was a span of 6 bases. The CDR3 totals 11 residues. The CDR3 DNA reads TGTGCCAGCAGGGGAGGCTACGAGCAGTACTTC. Its translation: CASRGGYEQYF.

V usage is TRBV6-1 and J usage is TRBJ1-5; D is undetermined. CDR3 length: 14 residues. Trimming shortened V by 4 bases and J by 5 bases, and 12 bases separated the two germline ends. Germline V gives CDR1 MNHNS, CDR2 SASEGT. CDR3 in amino acids: CASSARRVYQPQHF. The CDR3 coding sequence is TGTGCCAGCAGTGCCCGTCGGGTCTATCAGCCCCAGCATTTT.

The chain joins TRBV30 to TRBJ1-2; 9 bases align to TRBD1. The CDR3 totals 17 residues. The trim removed 1 base at V and 2 bases at J, leaving 11 bases unmatched. CDR1 and CDR2 from the germline V gene are GTSNPN and SVGIG (reference sequence). The CDR3 coding sequence is TGTGCCTGGAGTGGAAACAGGGGGCTTGTAGGCAACTATGGCTACACCTTC. Translated, it gives CAWSGNRGLVGNYGYTF. The complete variable domain, with remaining parts taken from reference TRBV30 and TRBJ1-2, reads SQTIHQWPATLVQPVGSPLSLECTVEGTSNPNLYWYRQAAGRGLQLLFYSVGIGQISSEVPQNLSASRPQDRQFILSSKKLLLSDSGFYLCAWSGNRGLVGNYGYTFGSGTRLTVV.

In this sample, this clonotype turned up a few times. The chain joins TRBV20-1 to TRBJ2-3; 9 positions agree with TRBD1. Trimming cost V 3 bases and J 2 bases; bases outside gene matches: 6. This CDR3 region has 15 residues. CDR1 is DFQATT and CDR2 is SNEGSKA in the germline V gene (reference sequence). This CDR3 reads CSARNRDRATDTQYF. In DNA, the CDR3 is TGCAGTGCTAGGAACCGGGACAGGGCCACAGATACGCAGTATTTT.

This clonotype was detected only a few times. V usage is TRBV11-2 and J usage is TRBJ1-1, with unresolved D. The CDR3 covers 13 residues. V was pared by 1 base and J by 4 bases, with 7 bases between. Germline assignment: CDR1 SGHAT and CDR2 FQNNGV. The CDR3 loop is CASSLAGGTEAFF. Here the CDR3 DNA reads TGTGCCAGCAGCTTAGCGGGCGGCACTGAAGCTTTCTTT.

The chain uses TRBV18 and TRBJ2-7, with no clear D. The CDR3 contains 12 residues. V dropped 3 bases and J dropped 4 bases, with 7 bases sitting between them. The germline gives CDR1 KGHSH, CDR2 LQKENI. The CDR3 sequence: CASSPTLYEQYF. The CDR3 DNA follows: TGTGCCAGCTCACCGACACTTTACGAGCAGTACTTC.

This sequence joins TRBV10-3 and TRBJ1-2; D call uncertain. V lost 3 bases to trimming and J lost 7 bases, with 6 bases between them. CDR1 and CDR2 from the germline V gene are ENHRY and SYGVKD. The CDR3 is 11 residues long. The CDR3 loop reads CAISEEGGYTF. The CDR3 coding sequence is TGTGCCATCAGTGAAGAAGGTGGCTACACCTTC.

The V and J genes are TRBV14 and TRBJ1-2; D is ambiguous. Germline V lookup: CDR1 SGHDN, CDR2 FVKESK. V was trimmed by 0 bases and J by 4 bases, leaving 6 bases between them. CDR3 length: 13 amino acids. The CDR3 reads CASSQELSYGYTF. As DNA, the CDR3 is TGTGCCAGCAGCCAAGAGTTATCCTATGGCTACACCTTC.

This clonotype was observed a few times. The chain combines TRBV2 with TRBJ1-6; a weak D match, TRBD1 (5 bases). The CDR3 length is 14 residues. Germline V CDR1 and CDR2: SNHLY, FYNNEI. V lost 5 bases, J lost 9 bases, and 14 bases lay in between. The CDR3 here is CASSQDTPPSPLHF. The CDR3 nucleotides are TGTGCCAGCAGTCAGGACACCCCTCCTTCACCCCTCCACTTT.

The rearrangement links TRBV18 to TRBJ2-3, with D possibly matching TRBD2 (6 bases). Trimming took off 6 bases at V and 0 bases at J, with 16 bases between the two ends. In germline, CDR1 is KGHSH, CDR2 LQKENI. The CDR3 extends over 16 amino acids. This CDR3 reads CASSSLSGTSTDTQYF. The CDR3 DNA follows: TGTGCCAGCTCGTCCTTATCCGGGACTAGCACAGATACGCAGTATTTT. Combining the CDR3 with reference TRBV18 and TRBJ2-3 gives the whole variable domain NAGVMQNPRHLVRRRGQEARLRCSPMKGHSHVYWYRQLPEEGLKFMVYLQKENIIDESGMPKERFSAEFPKEGPSILRIQQVVRGDSAAYFCASSSLSGTSTDTQYFGPGTRLTVL.

This clonotype was seen more than once but under ten times. The genes are TRBV7-9 and TRBJ1-6; TRBD1 aligns across 7 bases. The V gene's germline CDR1 is SEHNR and CDR2 FQNEAQ (reference sequence). With 5 bases clipped from V and 7 bases from J, the junction kept 5 bases outside the gene matches. The CDR3 is 14 amino acids. The CDR3 DNA follows: TGTGCCAGCAGCCCCGGGACAGCGAATTCACCCCTCCACTTT. It encodes CASSPGTANSPLHF.

This clonotype turned up a few times. The chain links TRBV24-1 to TRBJ1-6; unclear D gene. From germline, CDR1 is KGHDR and CDR2 SFDVKD. V shed 10 bases and J shed 0 bases, with 9 bases lying between them. CDR3 length equals 14 residues. The CDR3 DNA is TGTGCCACACGAGGCAGCTCCTATAATTCACCCCTCCACTTT. Translating gives CATRGSSYNSPLHF.

This clonotype turned up a few times. This chain uses TRBV7-2 with TRBJ2-1; the D call may be TRBD1 or TRBD2 (6 bases each). The V gene lost 4 bases and the J gene lost 1 base, with 11 bases spanning the gap. Germline assignment: CDR1 SGHTA and CDR2 FQGNSA. The CDR3 has 15 amino acids. As DNA, the CDR3 is TGTGCCAGCAGCTCCTCGGGGGCTTCCTACAATGAGCAGTTCTTC. This encodes CASSSSGASYNEQFF.

The chain combines TRBV7-9 with TRBJ1-1; 12 bases are a match to TRBD1. V lost 6 bases to trimming and J lost 3 bases; unmatched junction nucleotides: 8. Germline CDR1 reads SEHNR; CDR2 reads FQNEAQ (reference sequence). This CDR3 is built from 16 residues. CDR3 residues: CASSLAGTGGHTEAFF. The CDR3 DNA follows: TGTGCCAGCAGTCTAGCCGGGACAGGGGGCCACACTGAAGCTTTCTTT.

The chain has TRBV20-1 and TRBJ2-1; D is perhaps TRBD1 (8 bases). This CDR3 spans 12 amino acids. CDR1 and CDR2 (germline): DFQATT, SNEGSKA (reference sequence). The CDR3 here is CSRQGRDNEQFF. CDR3 DNA: TGCAGCAGACAGGGGAGGGACAATGAGCAGTTCTTC.

There are a few counts of this clonotype. This chain links TRBV4-3 with TRBJ1-5; weak D call: TRBD1 (5 bases). Germline CDR1 reads LGHNA; CDR2 reads YSLEER. This CDR3 has 15 residues. Between the trimmed V and J ends, which lost 0 bases and 4 bases, there was a span of 10 bases. The CDR3: CASSQEAGRNQPQHF. In nucleotides, the CDR3 is TGCGCCAGCAGCCAAGAGGCAGGGCGGAATCAGCCCCAGCATTTT.

The chain carries TRBV20-1 and TRBJ2-5, with D unclear. CDR1 and CDR2 from the germline V gene are DFQATT and SNEGSKA (reference sequence). The length of the CDR3 is 14 residues. V lost 2 bases to trimming and J lost 4 bases, with 14 bases between them. CDR3: CSARSTRIVETQYF. CDR3 DNA: TGCAGTGCTAGATCAACGAGGATCGTAGAGACCCAGTACTTC.